This T cell receptor (beta chain) emerged from a study of T cells after yellow fever vaccination. In its sample, this clonotype was seen a few times. This CDR3 is built from 14 residues. Trimming removed 9 bases at V and 4 bases at J, with 18 bases between. The V gene's germline CDR1 is LNHDA and CDR2 SQIVND (reference sequence). TCRdb re-called the 5' RACE reads through MiXCR, storing one row per CDR3 protein. The sample yields around 320,000 distinct CDR3 sequences, 3.5% to 4.5% seen once. This receptor was identified in a man younger than 30 who received the YFV17D yellow fever vaccine. The V and J genes are TRBV19 and TRBJ1-2; D is perhaps TRBD1 (6 bases). The input for sequencing was PBMCs, taken 15 days after the yellow fever booster vaccination. In DNA, the CDR3 is TGTGCCAGCGAGACTCTACAGGGAACCTATGGCTACACCTTC. Its translation: CASETLQGTYGYTF.